The rows below give T cell receptor beta chains drawn from one sample of a study of Ad26.COV2.S vaccination and SARS-CoV-2 variants. Produced via immunoSEQ multiplex PCR; TCRdb's table is partial and in-frame only. The repertoire includes 500,000 or so clones, approximately 88% of them detected once, and around 13% sits in the top ten. The specimen was peripheral blood, collected in a trial of Ad26.COV2.S vaccine versus placebo. Receptors were obtained from a person between 18 and 65 years old who received the Ad26.COV2.S COVID-19 vaccine or a placebo. CDR3s include the opening cysteine and the closing phenylalanine or tryptophan. The order of the fields is CDR3 length, clone size, D gene, J gene, V gene, CDR3 protein, CDR3 DNA. The D gene is left open where the match is weak. Rows may omit the clone size; those that give it use once, few, many or a size class.

>14|-|TRBD1|TRBJ2-2|TRBV27
CASRTGARTGELFF
TGTGCCAGCAGGACAGGGGCTCGCACCGGGGAGCTGTTTTTT
>17|-|TRBD1|TRBJ1-1|TRBV28
CASRLVSQGGLNTEAFF
TGTGCCAGCAGACTAGTATCACAGGGGGGATTGAACACTGAAGCTTTCTTT
>15|-|-|TRBJ1-6|TRBV6-5
CASTNNGGANSPLHF
TGTGCCAGCACCAACAACGGGGGAGCCAATTCACCCCTCCACTTT
>15|-|TRBD1|TRBJ1-1|TRBV5-1
CASSFFNRGEAEAFF
TGCGCCAGCAGCTTCTTTAACAGGGGGGAGGCTGAAGCTTTCTTT
>14|-|TRBD1|TRBJ1-1|TRBV7-9
CASSFETGRTEAFF
TGTGCCAGCAGCTTCGAGACAGGGAGAACTGAAGCTTTCTTT
>16|-|-|TRBJ2-1|TRBV9
CASSVGAAFNSNEQFF
TGTGCCAGCAGCGTAGGGGCAGCGTTTAATAGCAATGAGCAGTTCTTC
>15|-|TRBD2|TRBJ2-3|TRBV19
CASSTTSAGTDTQYF
TGTGCCAGTAGTACGACTAGCGCTGGGACAGATACGCAGTATTTT
>11|-|-|TRBJ2-5|TRBV7-8
CASSLAETQYF
TGTGCCAGCAGCTTAGCCGAGACCCAGTACTTC
>11|-|-|TRBJ1-3|TRBV29-1
CSVEVGNTIYF
TGCAGCGTTGAAGTAGGAAACACCATATATTTT
>13|-|-|TRBJ1-1|TRBV30
CAYRGGGDTEAFF
TGTGCCTACCGGGGGGGAGGGGACACTGAAGCTTTCTTT
>13|-|-|TRBJ1-1|TRBV28
CASTRRVRTEAFF
TGTGCCAGCACCCGACGGGTTCGGACTGAAGCTTTCTTT
>13|-|-|TRBJ2-7|TRBV3-1/TRBV3-2
CASSPVDAYEQYF
TGTGCCAGCAGCCCTGTGGACGCCTACGAGCAGTACTTC
>13|-|-|TRBJ1-5|TRBV5-5
CASSLTGGQPQHF
TGTGCCAGCAGTCTGACAGGAGGTCAGCCCCAGCATTTT
>16|few|-|TRBJ2-2|TRBV6-5
CASSYRGGHSTGELFF
TGTGCCAGCAGTTATAGGGGTGGACACAGCACCGGGGAGCTGTTTTTT
>15|-|-|TRBJ2-3|TRBV7-2
CASTPQGGARDTQYF
TGTGCCAGCACTCCCCAGGGGGGGGCCAGGGATACGCAGTATTTT
>11|-|TRBD1|TRBJ1-1|TRBV19
CASRGQAEAFF
TGTGCCAGTAGAGGACAGGCTGAAGCTTTCTTT
>14|few|-|TRBJ2-1|TRBV5-6
CASSLDSINNEQFF
TGTGCCAGCAGCCTCGACTCAATTAACAATGAGCAGTTCTTC
>17|-|TRBD1|TRBJ2-2|TRBV6-2/TRBV6-3
CASSSPPGQGYTGELFF
TGTGCCAGCAGTTCGCCTCCGGGACAGGGTTACACCGGGGAGCTGTTTTTT
>11|once|-|TRBJ2-7|TRBV30
CACRTEYEQYF
TGTGCCTGCCGGACAGAATACGAGCAGTACTTC
>14|-|TRBD1|TRBJ2-1|TRBV5-1
CASRTGQAYNEQFF
TGCGCCAGCAGGACCGGACAGGCTTACAATGAGCAGTTCTTC
>15|-|TRBD1|TRBJ1-1|TRBV3-1/TRBV3-2
CASSQAGTGNTEAFF
TGTGCCAGCAGCCAAGCCGGGACAGGGAACACTGAAGCTTTCTTT
>20|-|-|TRBJ2-1|TRBV28
CASSLSSPTNRVGGNNEQFF
TGTGCCAGCAGTTTATCCTCCCCGACCAACAGGGTGGGAGGGAACAATGAGCAGTTCTTC
>12|few|-|TRBJ2-3|TRBV20-1
CSAIEGTDTQYF
TGCAGTGCTATTGAGGGCACAGATACGCAGTATTTT
>13|-|-|TRBJ2-4|TRBV30
CAWSDTIIDIQYF
TGTGCCTGGAGTGACACCATCATCGACATTCAGTACTTC
>14|-|-|TRBJ1-5|TRBV4-1
CASSQVALGEPQHF
TGCGCCAGCAGCCAAGTGGCCCTCGGGGAGCCCCAGCATTTT
>14|-|-|TRBJ1-1|TRBV6-5
CASSMGTVNTEAFF
TGTGCCAGCAGTATGGGGACGGTGAACACTGAAGCTTTCTTT
>15|-|TRBD2|TRBJ2-1|TRBV2
CASSVSGARVNEQFF
TGTGCCAGCAGTGTCAGCGGGGCCCGGGTCAATGAGCAGTTCTTC
>15|once|-|TRBJ2-5|TRBV3-1/TRBV3-2
CASSPRGWYQETQYF
TGTGCCAGCAGCCCCAGAGGATGGTACCAAGAGACCCAGTACTTC
>13|-|-|TRBJ2-7|TRBV4-3
CASSQDMGYEQYF
TGCGCCAGCAGCCAAGATATGGGCTACGAGCAGTACTTC
>15|-|-|TRBJ1-1|TRBV18
CASSPSNLPSTEAFF
TGTGCCAGCTCACCCTCGAACCTACCGTCCACTGAAGCTTTCTTT
>16|-|-|TRBJ2-1|TRBV27
CASSFESTPLYNEQFF
TGTGCCAGCAGTTTTGAGTCGACCCCACTTTACAATGAGCAGTTCTTC
>14|-|-|TRBJ2-4|TRBV10-2
CASSEGGTKNIQYF
TGCGCCAGCAGTGAAGGGGGGACCAAAAACATTCAGTACTTC
>17|-|TRBD2|TRBJ2-7|TRBV7-9
CASSKGTSGGPSYEQYF
TGTGCCAGCAGCAAGGGGACTAGCGGGGGTCCCTCCTACGAGCAGTACTTC
>16|-|TRBD2|TRBJ2-7|TRBV5-1
CASSLGPSGLNYEQYF
TGCGCCAGCAGCTTGGGGCCTAGCGGGTTAAACTACGAGCAGTACTTC
>13|-|-|TRBJ2-1|TRBV5-1
CASSLSLGGEQFF
TGCGCCAGCAGCTTAAGCTTGGGAGGTGAGCAGTTCTTC
>15|-|-|TRBJ2-7|TRBV7-2
CASTLSGRGVDEQYF
TGTGCCAGCACCCTTTCAGGGAGGGGGGTTGACGAGCAGTACTTC
>15|-|-|TRBJ2-1|TRBV11-2
CASSLQGSPSNEQFF
TGTGCCAGCAGCTTGCAGGGGTCCCCTAGCAATGAGCAGTTCTTC
>15|-|-|TRBJ1-2|TRBV28
CASSPGVQANYGYTF
TGTGCCAGCAGCCCGGGGGTCCAAGCTAACTATGGCTACACCTTC
>15|-|TRBD1|TRBJ1-6|TRBV6-5
CASSNRQGSNSPLHF
TGTGCCAGCAGTAACAGACAGGGCTCGAATTCACCCCTCCACTTT
>12|-|-|TRBJ2-1|TRBV12-3/TRBV12-4
CASRLSVGEQFF
TGTGCCAGCAGATTATCTGTCGGTGAGCAGTTCTTC
>18|-|TRBD2|TRBJ2-5|TRBV7-8
CASSSNPVGSGRTETQYF
TGTGCCAGCAGCTCAAACCCTGTTGGTAGCGGGAGAACGGAGACCCAGTACTTC
>13|-|TRBD1|TRBJ1-6|TRBV30
CAGCRDSNSPLHF
TGTGCCGGATGCCGGGACAGCAATTCACCCCTCCACTTT